A selection of T cell receptor beta chains follows, all from one sample in a study of T cell repertoires in cytomegalovirus infection. No antigen is known for these receptors. MiXCR, applied by TCRdb to the reads, yields one record per CDR3 protein. The table includes 350,000 to 400,000 distinct CDR3 sequences, just under 35% detected once. The sample was cultured PBMCs, taken from culture after CMV antigen stimulation. Receptors were obtained from a human donor in good health (CMV status not recorded). Some clones in this sample may be carry-over from other donors' samples. The CDR3 runs from the conserved cysteine through the conserved F or W. The order of the fields is D gene, clone size, J gene, V gene, CDR3 DNA, CDR3 protein. D genes are given only for firm matches. The size of a clone is reported for some rows only, either as once, few or many, or as a class for expanded clones.

d_call: TRBD1
clone_size: NA
j_call: TRBJ1-2
v_call: TRBV20-1
cdr3_nt: TGCAGTGCTAGACCGGGACAGGGGGCGAATGGCTACACCTTC
cdr3_aa: CSARPGQGANGYTF

d_call: NA
clone_size: few
j_call: TRBJ1-3
v_call: TRBV2
cdr3_nt: TGTGCCGGCTCGATGGAGAGCTCTGGAAACACCATATATTTT
cdr3_aa: CAGSMESSGNTIYF

d_call: TRBD1
clone_size: few
j_call: TRBJ1-1
v_call: TRBV12-3/TRBV12-4
cdr3_nt: TGTGCCAGCACCCTAGACAGGGCGAGGCTTTTAATGAACACTGAAGCTTTCTTT
cdr3_aa: CASTLDRARLLMNTEAFF

d_call: NA
clone_size: few
j_call: TRBJ2-2
v_call: TRBV12-3/TRBV12-4
cdr3_nt: TGTGCCAGCAGTCATACGAACACCGGGGAGCTGTTTTTT
cdr3_aa: CASSHTNTGELFF

d_call: NA
clone_size: few
j_call: TRBJ2-3
v_call: TRBV19
cdr3_nt: TGTGCCAGTACTAGGGCGGCTAGCACAGATACGCAGTATTTT
cdr3_aa: CASTRAASTDTQYF

d_call: TRBD1
clone_size: NA
j_call: TRBJ1-3
v_call: TRBV7-6
cdr3_nt: TGTGCCAGCAGCTTTACAGGGGCGAGAAACACCATATATTTT
cdr3_aa: CASSFTGARNTIYF

d_call: TRBD1
clone_size: few
j_call: TRBJ1-5
v_call: TRBV27
cdr3_nt: TGTGCCAGCAGGACAGGGTCGGTGAGTCAGCCCCAGCATTTT
cdr3_aa: CASRTGSVSQPQHF

d_call: NA
clone_size: NA
j_call: TRBJ2-1
v_call: TRBV7-9
cdr3_nt: TGTGCCAGCAGCCAGGGGACTATGGGGTTATTCGACAATGAGCAGTTCTTC
cdr3_aa: CASSQGTMGLFDNEQFF

d_call: NA
clone_size: NA
j_call: TRBJ2-3
v_call: TRBV11-2
cdr3_nt: TGTGCCAGCAGCTTAAGAGGGGCGGGAAAAACAGATACGCAGTATTTT
cdr3_aa: CASSLRGAGKTDTQYF

d_call: NA
clone_size: NA
j_call: TRBJ1-1
v_call: TRBV28
cdr3_nt: TGTGCCAGCTATAATAACCCCGCTCGGGAAGCTTTCTTT
cdr3_aa: CASYNNPAREAFF

d_call: NA
clone_size: NA
j_call: TRBJ2-3
v_call: TRBV18
cdr3_nt: TGTGCCAGCTCACCACTGGTGCCTGGCGGGACTGGCACAGATACGCAGTATTTT
cdr3_aa: CASSPLVPGGTGTDTQYF

d_call: NA
clone_size: few
j_call: TRBJ2-7
v_call: TRBV28
cdr3_nt: TGTGCCAGCAGGGAGGGGTACGAGCAGTACTTC
cdr3_aa: CASREGYEQYF

d_call: TRBD1
clone_size: NA
j_call: TRBJ1-2
v_call: TRBV7-8
cdr3_nt: TGTGCCAGCAGCTCCGGGACAGGGGCGCGTCCCCGAGCTAACTATGGCTACACCTTC
cdr3_aa: CASSSGTGARPRANYGYTF

d_call: NA
clone_size: NA
j_call: TRBJ2-6
v_call: TRBV14
cdr3_nt: TGTGCCAGCAGCCAGGGGGCGCGGGGGGCCAACGTCCTGACTTTC
cdr3_aa: CASSQGARGANVLTF

d_call: NA
clone_size: NA
j_call: TRBJ1-6
v_call: TRBV7-2
cdr3_nt: TGTGCCGGAGGGGGGAATCGGAATTCACCCCTCCACTTT
cdr3_aa: CAGGGNRNSPLHF

d_call: NA
clone_size: many
j_call: TRBJ1-4
v_call: TRBV7-2
cdr3_nt: TGTGCCAGCAGCTCAGACACAGCACAGGGCGGTGAAAAACTGTTTTTT
cdr3_aa: CASSSDTAQGGEKLFF

d_call: NA
clone_size: few
j_call: TRBJ1-4
v_call: TRBV5-5
cdr3_nt: TGTGCCAGCAGCTTTCAGGCTGGAGGTGAAAAACTGTTTTTT
cdr3_aa: CASSFQAGGEKLFF

d_call: NA
clone_size: NA
j_call: TRBJ2-3
v_call: TRBV19
cdr3_nt: TGTGCCAGTAGTCCAAACAGAGATACGCAGTATTTT
cdr3_aa: CASSPNRDTQYF

d_call: TRBD2
clone_size: few
j_call: TRBJ2-7
v_call: TRBV20-1
cdr3_nt: TGCAGTGCTAGAGACGTGAGAGGGAGGGCGGGGGACGAGCAGTACTTC
cdr3_aa: CSARDVRGRAGDEQYF

d_call: TRBD2
clone_size: few
j_call: TRBJ2-3
v_call: TRBV12-5
cdr3_nt: TGTGCTAGTGGCCCCGGACTAGCGGGGCTAGATACGCAGTATTTT
cdr3_aa: CASGPGLAGLDTQYF

d_call: NA
clone_size: once
j_call: TRBJ1-4
v_call: TRBV6-1
cdr3_nt: TGTGCCAGCAGGTTGGGGGAACTAAATGAAAAACTGTTTTTT
cdr3_aa: CASRLGELNEKLFF

d_call: NA
clone_size: few
j_call: TRBJ1-1
v_call: TRBV27
cdr3_nt: TGTGCCAGCAGTTCGCTTCTTACTGAAGCTTTCTTT
cdr3_aa: CASSSLLTEAFF

d_call: NA
clone_size: NA
j_call: TRBJ2-2
v_call: TRBV28
cdr3_nt: TGTGCCAGCACTAATTACGGGGGAGCATGGACCGGGGAGCTGTTTTTT
cdr3_aa: CASTNYGGAWTGELFF

d_call: TRBD2
clone_size: few
j_call: TRBJ2-5
v_call: TRBV12-5
cdr3_nt: TGTGCTAGCTCGGGACTAGCGGGAAGGGGGGAAGAGACCCAGTACTTC
cdr3_aa: CASSGLAGRGEETQYF

d_call: TRBD2
clone_size: NA
j_call: TRBJ2-1
v_call: TRBV12-5
cdr3_nt: TGTGCTAGTGGTTCGCCCGGGCTAGCGGGATTCTATGAGCAGTTCTTC
cdr3_aa: CASGSPGLAGFYEQFF

d_call: NA
clone_size: few
j_call: TRBJ2-1
v_call: TRBV6-1
cdr3_nt: TGTGCCAGCTCCGAGCAAAGAGCGGTTTACAATGAGCAGTTCTTC
cdr3_aa: CASSEQRAVYNEQFF

d_call: TRBD1
clone_size: NA
j_call: TRBJ2-5
v_call: TRBV7-6
cdr3_nt: TGTGCCAGCAGCCAGAGACAGGGCATAGGGAAAGAGACCCAGTACTTC
cdr3_aa: CASSQRQGIGKETQYF

d_call: NA
clone_size: NA
j_call: TRBJ2-7
v_call: TRBV7-2
cdr3_nt: TGTGCCAGCAGCTTAGGACATCCGAGCGGGCTTCCCTACGAGCAGTACTTC
cdr3_aa: CASSLGHPSGLPYEQYF

d_call: NA
clone_size: few
j_call: TRBJ1-3
v_call: TRBV19
cdr3_nt: TGTGCCAGTAGCCGAGGGGGCTCTGGAAACACCATATATTTT
cdr3_aa: CASSRGGSGNTIYF

d_call: NA
clone_size: NA
j_call: TRBJ2-1
v_call: TRBV6-2/TRBV6-3
cdr3_nt: TGTGCCAGCAGTTATGACCTCGTGGGCTACAATGAGCAGTTCTTC
cdr3_aa: CASSYDLVGYNEQFF

d_call: TRBD2
clone_size: many
j_call: TRBJ2-3
v_call: TRBV25-1
cdr3_nt: TGTGCCAGCAGTCCTAGCGGGGGGTCAGATACGCAGTATTTT
cdr3_aa: CASSPSGGSDTQYF

d_call: TRBD2
clone_size: once
j_call: TRBJ2-1
v_call: TRBV12-3/TRBV12-4
cdr3_nt: TGTGCCAGCAGTCCCGGACTAGCGGGAGGGAGTGAGCAGTTCTTC
cdr3_aa: CASSPGLAGGSEQFF

d_call: NA
clone_size: few
j_call: TRBJ2-2
v_call: TRBV19
cdr3_nt: TGTGCCAGTAGTGTACCGTTGGGGACCGGGGAGCTGTTTTTT
cdr3_aa: CASSVPLGTGELFF

d_call: TRBD2
clone_size: NA
j_call: TRBJ2-1
v_call: TRBV19
cdr3_nt: TGTGCCAGTAGTATGCCCGGCCCGGGACTAGGAAACAATGAGCAGTTCTTC
cdr3_aa: CASSMPGPGLGNNEQFF

d_call: TRBD2
clone_size: NA
j_call: TRBJ2-3
v_call: TRBV12-3/TRBV12-4
cdr3_nt: TGTGCCAGCAGGACCGGACTAGGCGGCACAGATACGCAGTATTTT
cdr3_aa: CASRTGLGGTDTQYF

d_call: NA
clone_size: NA
j_call: TRBJ1-1
v_call: TRBV5-1
cdr3_nt: TGCGCCAGCAGCTCGGGTCCTACGAACACTGAAGCTTTCTTT
cdr3_aa: CASSSGPTNTEAFF

d_call: NA
clone_size: NA
j_call: TRBJ2-1
v_call: TRBV11-2
cdr3_nt: TGTGCCAGCAGCTTAGCGGGGATGACAGCCTACAATGAGCAGTTCTTC
cdr3_aa: CASSLAGMTAYNEQFF

d_call: TRBD1
clone_size: few
j_call: TRBJ1-1
v_call: TRBV7-2
cdr3_nt: TGTGCCAGCAGCTATTACAGGGGCAAGAACACTGAAGCTTTCTTT
cdr3_aa: CASSYYRGKNTEAFF

d_call: NA
clone_size: few
j_call: TRBJ2-3
v_call: TRBV18
cdr3_nt: TGTGCCAGCTCACCGCAGGGCTGGGTCGCAGATACGCAGTATTTT
cdr3_aa: CASSPQGWVADTQYF

d_call: NA
clone_size: NA
j_call: TRBJ2-1
v_call: TRBV7-9
cdr3_nt: TGTGCCAGCCGCGGGCGGCGGGACAATGAGCAGTTCTTC
cdr3_aa: CASRGRRDNEQFF

d_call: TRBD2
clone_size: NA
j_call: TRBJ2-1
v_call: TRBV19
cdr3_nt: TGTGCCAGTAGTATAGCCCCTAGCGGGGCTAGCTCCTACAATGAGCAGTTCTTC
cdr3_aa: CASSIAPSGASSYNEQFF

d_call: TRBD1
clone_size: NA
j_call: TRBJ1-5
v_call: TRBV3-1
cdr3_nt: TGTGCCAGCAGCCAACGACAGGGAGACAATCAGCCCCAGCATTTT
cdr3_aa: CASSQRQGDNQPQHF

d_call: NA
clone_size: few
j_call: TRBJ1-1
v_call: TRBV7-9
cdr3_nt: TGTGCCAGCAGCTTAGGGACAGCGTCATTCACTGAAGCTTTCTTT
cdr3_aa: CASSLGTASFTEAFF

d_call: TRBD1
clone_size: NA
j_call: TRBJ1-2
v_call: TRBV4-3
cdr3_nt: TGCGCCAGCAGCCAATCGGCCGGACAGGGAGCTAACTATGGCTACACCTTC
cdr3_aa: CASSQSAGQGANYGYTF

d_call: TRBD2
clone_size: NA
j_call: TRBJ2-4
v_call: TRBV20-1
cdr3_nt: TGCAGTGCTAGAGTCCCTAGCGGGGAGGGGAACATTCAGTACTTC
cdr3_aa: CSARVPSGEGNIQYF

d_call: NA
clone_size: few
j_call: TRBJ1-1
v_call: TRBV29-1
cdr3_nt: TGCAGCGTTGCAAGAAACACTGAAGCTTTCTTT
cdr3_aa: CSVARNTEAFF

d_call: TRBD1
clone_size: NA
j_call: TRBJ1-1
v_call: TRBV4-3
cdr3_nt: TGCGCCAGCAGCCAGGATGGACAGGGAAACACTGAAGCTTTCTTT
cdr3_aa: CASSQDGQGNTEAFF

d_call: NA
clone_size: few
j_call: TRBJ1-1
v_call: TRBV24-1
cdr3_nt: TGTGCCACCCGAGGCACGCCAGACACTGAAGCTTTCTTT
cdr3_aa: CATRGTPDTEAFF

d_call: NA
clone_size: many
j_call: TRBJ2-1
v_call: TRBV5-1
cdr3_nt: TGCGCCAGCAGCCCGGGAATGGCCTCGGCCTACAATGAGCAGTTCTTC
cdr3_aa: CASSPGMASAYNEQFF

d_call: NA
clone_size: NA
j_call: TRBJ1-1
v_call: TRBV6-2/TRBV6-3
cdr3_nt: TGTGCCAGCAGTTACTCTTCTAACACTGAAGCTTTCTTT
cdr3_aa: CASSYSSNTEAFF

d_call: TRBD2
clone_size: few
j_call: TRBJ2-4
v_call: TRBV2
cdr3_nt: TGTGCCGCCCAGGGACTAGCGGGATCCGTGGACATTCAGTACTTC
cdr3_aa: CAAQGLAGSVDIQYF

d_call: NA
clone_size: NA
j_call: TRBJ1-1
v_call: TRBV4-1
cdr3_nt: TGCGCCAGCAGCCCCGCACTTAACACTGAAGCTTTCTTT
cdr3_aa: CASSPALNTEAFF